This entry features one T cell receptor (beta chain) sequence. The data were taken from a study of OX40 agonist ivuxolimab in advanced cancers. TCRdb's copy holds only in-frame clones and misses some; the assay was immunoSEQ multiplex PCR. The sample lists some 30,000 clones, around 74% occurring once. The receptor was isolated from an adult with an advanced solid tumor such as melanoma, head and neck, liver or kidney cancer. Sequencing was performed on CD4+ or CD8+ T cells sorted from blood, taken in a trial of the OX40 agonist ivuxolimab.

CDR3 in DNA: TGTGCCAGCAGTCCCCGAGTCGGCTCTGGAAACACCATATATTTT. Translation: CASSPRVGSGNTIYF. The chain joins TRBV28 to TRBJ1-3; the D is unclear. Trimming pared 5 bases from V and 0 bases from J, leaving 11 bases between. Germline-derived CDR1 and CDR2 are MDHEN and SYDVKM. CDR3 size: 15 residues.